Listed here is a single T cell receptor (beta chain). The source of the sample is a study of cytomegalovirus exposure and HLA in healthy donors. V lost 6 bases, J lost 8 bases, and 7 bases stayed unmatched. In germline, CDR1 is MDHEN, CDR2 SYDVKM. The CDR3 sequence is 14 residues long. The method was immunoSEQ multiplex PCR; TCRdb's version includes in-frame clones alone and lacks a portion of them. The sample includes approximately 65,000 clones, over 90% of them seen just once. This clonotype was obtained from a woman aged 18 to 35 in good health and CMV-seronegative. The sample consisted of PBMCs. The rearrangement links TRBV28 to TRBJ1-4; 9 bases fit TRBD1. The CDR3 here is CASSPTGGVEKLFF. The CDR3 bases are TGTGCCAGCAGCCCTACAGGGGGCGTCGAAAAACTGTTTTTT.